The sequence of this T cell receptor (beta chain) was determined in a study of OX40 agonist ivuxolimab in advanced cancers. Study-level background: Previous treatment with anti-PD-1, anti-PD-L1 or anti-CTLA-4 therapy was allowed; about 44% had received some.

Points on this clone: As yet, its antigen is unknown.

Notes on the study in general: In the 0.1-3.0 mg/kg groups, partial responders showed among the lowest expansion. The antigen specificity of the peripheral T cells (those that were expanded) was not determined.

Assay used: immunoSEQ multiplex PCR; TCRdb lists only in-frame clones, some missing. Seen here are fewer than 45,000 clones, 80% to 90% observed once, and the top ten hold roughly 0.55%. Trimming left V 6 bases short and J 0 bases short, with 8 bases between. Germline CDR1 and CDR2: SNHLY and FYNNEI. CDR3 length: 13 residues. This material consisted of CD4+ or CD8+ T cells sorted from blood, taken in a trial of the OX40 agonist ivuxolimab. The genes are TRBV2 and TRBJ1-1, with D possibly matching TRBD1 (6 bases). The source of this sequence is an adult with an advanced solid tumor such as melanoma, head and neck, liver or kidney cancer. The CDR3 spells CASRGQMNTEAFF. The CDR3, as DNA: TGTGCCAGCAGGGGACAAATGAACACTGAAGCTTTCTTT.